The entry below describes one T cell receptor beta chain. The antigen is not known. Germline V gene lookup returns CDR1 SGDLS and CDR2 YYNGEE. The CDR3 runs 14 residues. Trimming took 4 bases from V and 0 from J, leaving 7 bases between them. The data were taken from a study of cytomegalovirus exposure and HLA in healthy donors. Study conclusions and caveats: Rarity marked most TCR sequences, yet some public TCRs occurred in many donors. In a later analysis, first-cohort TCR clusters were found to tend to co-occur in the 130 or so validation repertoires. Cytomegalovirus association was listed for approximately 160 TCR beta chains.

Profiled with immunoSEQ multiplex PCR; TCRdb holds only in-frame clones, not every one. Of over 60,000 clones listed, 96% are singletons. This receptor was obtained from a young man in good health and CMV-seronegative. What was sequenced was PBMCs. The V call is TRBV9, the J call TRBJ1-4; D uncertain. CDR3 residues: CASSPGATNEKLFF. As DNA, the CDR3 is TGTGCCAGCAGCCCGGGTGCAACTAATGAAAAACTGTTTTTT.